This TCR beta chain was observed in a study of blood T cell repertoires in COVID-19. Background on the study: Some COVID-19 samples were acute and others convalescent; all came from the United States, Italy and Spain. From T cells, B-cell-depleted T cells, or PBMCs came the material, which was cDNA or gDNA.

Authors' methods: Estimation of nucleated cell counts relied on the amplification of reference gene primers. Assay used: immunoSEQ multiplex PCR; TCRdb lists only in-frame clones, some missing. D and trimming come from the DNA, and the V and J calls and clone size come from that table. The top ten clones hold roughly 0.6% of a sample with about 150,000 clones, roughly 80% of them seen once. The CDR3 covers 19 residues. Sequencing was done on a sample of peripheral blood. This TCR derives from a man between 60 and 70 years old with acute or convalescent COVID-19. The J gene is TRBJ1-5, the V gene TRBV21-1; the D call of TRBD1 is as the table states it, not checked on the DNA. TRBV21-1 is given as a pseudogene. The CDR3 here is CASSNYRDSICPPNQPQHF. CDR3 coding DNA: TGTGCCAGCAGCAATTACCGGGACAGCATTTGCCCTCCCAATCAGCCCCAGCATTTT.